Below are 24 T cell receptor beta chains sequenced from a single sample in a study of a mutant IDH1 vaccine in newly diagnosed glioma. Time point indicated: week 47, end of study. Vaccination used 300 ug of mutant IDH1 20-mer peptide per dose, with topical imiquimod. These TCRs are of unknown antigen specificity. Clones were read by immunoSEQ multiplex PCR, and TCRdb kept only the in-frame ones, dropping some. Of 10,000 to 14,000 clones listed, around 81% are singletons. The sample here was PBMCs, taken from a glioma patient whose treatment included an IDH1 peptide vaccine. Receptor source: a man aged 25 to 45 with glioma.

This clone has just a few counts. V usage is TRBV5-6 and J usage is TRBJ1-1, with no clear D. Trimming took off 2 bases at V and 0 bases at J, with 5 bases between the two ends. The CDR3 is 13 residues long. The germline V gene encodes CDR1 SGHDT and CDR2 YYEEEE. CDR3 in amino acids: CASSFEMNTEAFF. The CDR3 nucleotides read TGTGCCAGCAGCTTTGAGATGAACACTGAAGCTTTCTTT.

In nucleotides, the CDR3 is TGCAGCGTTGAAGAAGGACAGGGGAAAAGCTCCTACAATGAGCAGTTCTTC. Translated, it gives CSVEEGQGKSSYNEQFF. The rearrangement uses TRBV29-1 and TRBJ2-1; 9 bases match TRBD1. The V and J ends lost 0 bases and 0 bases, in that order; junction bases with no gene match: 6. Germline-derived CDR1 and CDR2 are SQVTM and ANQGSEA. The CDR3 runs to 17 residues.

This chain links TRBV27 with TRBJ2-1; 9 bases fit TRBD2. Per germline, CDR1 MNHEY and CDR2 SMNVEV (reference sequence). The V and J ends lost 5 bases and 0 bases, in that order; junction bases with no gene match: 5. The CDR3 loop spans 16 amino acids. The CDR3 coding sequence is TGTGCCAGCAGTGAGAATAGCGGGAGCTCCTACAATGAGCAGTTCTTC. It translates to CASSENSGSSYNEQFF.

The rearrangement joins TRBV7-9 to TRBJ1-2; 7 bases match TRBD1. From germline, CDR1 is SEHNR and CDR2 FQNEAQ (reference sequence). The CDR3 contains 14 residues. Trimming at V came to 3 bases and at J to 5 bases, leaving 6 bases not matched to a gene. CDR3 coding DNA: TGTGCCAGCAGCTTTTTGACAGGGTCATATGGCTACACCTTC. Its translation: CASSFLTGSYGYTF.

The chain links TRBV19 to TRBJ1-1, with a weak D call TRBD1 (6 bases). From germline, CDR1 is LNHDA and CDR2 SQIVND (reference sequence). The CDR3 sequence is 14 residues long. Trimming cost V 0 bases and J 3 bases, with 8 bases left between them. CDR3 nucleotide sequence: TGTGCCAGTAGTATAGAAGGGGGAGACACTGAAGCTTTCTTT. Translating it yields CASSIEGGDTEAFF.

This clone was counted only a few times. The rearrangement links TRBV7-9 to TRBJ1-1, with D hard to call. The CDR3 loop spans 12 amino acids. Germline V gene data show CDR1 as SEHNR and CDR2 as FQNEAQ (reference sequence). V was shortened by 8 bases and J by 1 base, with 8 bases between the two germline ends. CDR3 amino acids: CASLDANTEAFF. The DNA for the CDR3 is TGTGCCAGCCTGGATGCGAACACTGAAGCTTTCTTT.

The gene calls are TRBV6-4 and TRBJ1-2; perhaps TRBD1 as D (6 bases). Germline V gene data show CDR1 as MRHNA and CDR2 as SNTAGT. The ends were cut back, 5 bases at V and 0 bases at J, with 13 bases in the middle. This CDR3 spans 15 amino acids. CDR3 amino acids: CASSPSPGANYGYTF. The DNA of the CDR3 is TGTGCCAGCAGTCCCTCTCCAGGGGCTAACTATGGCTACACCTTC.

The DNA for the CDR3 is TGTGCCAGCAGTGAAGCATTTGGAGGCCTCCAAGAGACCCAGTACTTC. The encoded protein is CASSEAFGGLQETQYF. The chain has TRBV6-1 and TRBJ2-5; D is possibly TRBD2 (5 bases). This CDR3 comprises 16 residues. Germline V lookup: CDR1 MNHNS, CDR2 SASEGT. V was pared by 0 bases and J by 1 base, with 12 bases between.

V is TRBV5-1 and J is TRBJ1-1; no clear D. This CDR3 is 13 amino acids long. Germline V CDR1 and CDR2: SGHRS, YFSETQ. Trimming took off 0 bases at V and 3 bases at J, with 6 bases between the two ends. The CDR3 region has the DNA TGCGCCAGCAGCTTGGGGCTTGACACTGAAGCTTTCTTT. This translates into CASSLGLDTEAFF.

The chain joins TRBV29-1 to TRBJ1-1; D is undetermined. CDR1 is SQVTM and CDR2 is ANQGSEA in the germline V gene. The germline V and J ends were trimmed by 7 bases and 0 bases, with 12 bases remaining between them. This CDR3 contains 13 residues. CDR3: CSALINLNTEAFF. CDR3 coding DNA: TGCAGCGCTTTGATAAACCTGAACACTGAAGCTTTCTTT.

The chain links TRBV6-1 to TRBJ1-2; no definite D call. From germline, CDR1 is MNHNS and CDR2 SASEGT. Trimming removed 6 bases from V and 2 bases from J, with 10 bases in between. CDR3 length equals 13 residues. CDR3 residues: CASSLRGNYGYTF. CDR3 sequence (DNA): TGTGCCAGCAGCCTGAGAGGGAACTATGGCTACACCTTC.

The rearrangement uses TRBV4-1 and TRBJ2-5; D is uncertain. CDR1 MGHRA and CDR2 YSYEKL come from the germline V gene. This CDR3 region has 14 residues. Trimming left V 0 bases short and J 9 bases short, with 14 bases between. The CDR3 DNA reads TGCGCCAGCAGCCAAGAGTCGATCGGACGGGCCCAGTACTTC. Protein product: CASSQESIGRAQYF.

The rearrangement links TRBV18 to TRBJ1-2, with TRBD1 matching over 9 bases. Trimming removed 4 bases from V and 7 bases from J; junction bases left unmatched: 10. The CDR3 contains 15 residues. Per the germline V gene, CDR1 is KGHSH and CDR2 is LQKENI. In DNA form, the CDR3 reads TGTGCCAGCTCACAACGGGACAGGGAACCCTTTGGCTACACCTTC. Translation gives CASSQRDREPFGYTF. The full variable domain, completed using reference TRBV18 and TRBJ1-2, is NAGVMQNPRHLVRRRGQEARLRCSPMKGHSHVYWYRQLPEEGLKFMVYLQKENIIDESGMPKERFSAEFPKEGPSILRIQQVVRGDSAAYFCASSQRDREPFGYTFGSGTRLTVV.

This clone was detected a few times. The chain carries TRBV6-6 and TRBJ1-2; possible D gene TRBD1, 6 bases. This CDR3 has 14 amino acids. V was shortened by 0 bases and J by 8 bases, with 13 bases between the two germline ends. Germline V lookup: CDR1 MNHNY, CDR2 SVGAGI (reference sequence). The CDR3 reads CASSYSERGGGYTF. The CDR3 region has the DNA TGTGCCAGCAGTTACTCGGAAAGGGGGGGCGGCTACACCTTC.

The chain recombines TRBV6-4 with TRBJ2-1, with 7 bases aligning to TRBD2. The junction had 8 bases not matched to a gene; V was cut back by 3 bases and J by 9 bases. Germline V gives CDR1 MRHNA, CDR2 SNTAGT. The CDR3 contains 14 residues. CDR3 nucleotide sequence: TGTGCCAGCAGTGAGGCGGGAGCCGCGGGTGAGCAGTTCTTC. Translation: CASSEAGAAGEQFF.

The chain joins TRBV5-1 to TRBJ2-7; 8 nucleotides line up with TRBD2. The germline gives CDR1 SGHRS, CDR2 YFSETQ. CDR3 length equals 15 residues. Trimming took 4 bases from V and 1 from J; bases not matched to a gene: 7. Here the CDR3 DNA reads TGCGCCAGCAGCATCAGCGGGAGTAGTTCCTACGAGCAGTACTTC. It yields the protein CASSISGSSSYEQYF.

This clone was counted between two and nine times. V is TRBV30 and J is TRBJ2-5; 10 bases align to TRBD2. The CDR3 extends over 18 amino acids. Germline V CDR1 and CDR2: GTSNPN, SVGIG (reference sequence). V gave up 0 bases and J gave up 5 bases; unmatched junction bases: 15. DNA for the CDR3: TGTGCCTGGAGTGTACTATTGGGAAGCGGGAGGGCCGGGGAGACCCAGTACTTC. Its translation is CAWSVLLGSGRAGETQYF.

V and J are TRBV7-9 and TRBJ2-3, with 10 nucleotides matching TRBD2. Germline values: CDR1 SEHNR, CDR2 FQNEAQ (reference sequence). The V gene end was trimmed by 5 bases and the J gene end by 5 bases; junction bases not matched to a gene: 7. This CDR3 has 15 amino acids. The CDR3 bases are TGTGCCAGCAGCCCCTCTAGCGGGAGACAAGATACGCAGTATTTT. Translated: CASSPSSGRQDTQYF.

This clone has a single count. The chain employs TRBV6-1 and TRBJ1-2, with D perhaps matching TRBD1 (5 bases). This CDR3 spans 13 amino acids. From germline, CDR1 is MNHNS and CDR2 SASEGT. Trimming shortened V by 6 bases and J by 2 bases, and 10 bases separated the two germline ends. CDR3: CASRQTDNYGYTF. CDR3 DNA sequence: TGTGCCAGCAGGCAGACAGACAACTATGGCTACACCTTC.

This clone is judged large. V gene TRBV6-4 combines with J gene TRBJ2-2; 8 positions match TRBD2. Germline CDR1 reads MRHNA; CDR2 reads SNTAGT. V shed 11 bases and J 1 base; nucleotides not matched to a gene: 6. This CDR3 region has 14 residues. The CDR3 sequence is CARFGGGNTGELFF. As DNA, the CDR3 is TGTGCCCGTTTCGGGGGGGGGAACACCGGGGAGCTGTTTTTT.

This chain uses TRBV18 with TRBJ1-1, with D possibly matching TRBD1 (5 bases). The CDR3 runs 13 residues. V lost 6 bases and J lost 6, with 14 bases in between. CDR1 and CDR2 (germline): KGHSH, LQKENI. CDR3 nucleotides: TGTGCCAGCTCCTACGGGGGGGACGCTGAAGCTTTCTTT. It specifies CASSYGGDAEAFF.

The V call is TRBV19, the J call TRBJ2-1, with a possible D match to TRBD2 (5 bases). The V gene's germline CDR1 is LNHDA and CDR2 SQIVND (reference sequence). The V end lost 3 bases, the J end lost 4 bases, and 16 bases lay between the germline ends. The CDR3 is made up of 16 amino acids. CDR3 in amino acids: CASSINGGSGYNEQFF. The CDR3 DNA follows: TGTGCCAGTAGTATCAATGGCGGGTCGGGTTACAATGAGCAGTTCTTC.

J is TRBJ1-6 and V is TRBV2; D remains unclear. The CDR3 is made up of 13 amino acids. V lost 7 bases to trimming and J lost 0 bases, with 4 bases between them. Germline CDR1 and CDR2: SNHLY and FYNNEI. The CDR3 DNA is TGTGCCAGCACGGTCTCCTATAATTCACCCCTCCACTTT. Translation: CASTVSYNSPLHF.

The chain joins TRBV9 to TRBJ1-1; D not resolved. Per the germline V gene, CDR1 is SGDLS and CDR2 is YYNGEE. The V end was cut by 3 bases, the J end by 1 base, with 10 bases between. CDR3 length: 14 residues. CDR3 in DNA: TGTGCCAGCAGCGCGGACGTCCGGAACACTGAAGCTTTCTTT. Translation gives CASSADVRNTEAFF.